The 25 T cell receptor beta chains in this list originate from one sample, sequenced in a study of cytomegalovirus exposure and HLA in healthy donors. The PCR employed 60 Vbeta primers together with 13 Jbeta primers. Produced via immunoSEQ multiplex PCR; TCRdb's table is partial and in-frame only. The sample includes about 160,000 clones, roughly 83% seen only once; the top ten take roughly 1%. The sequenced sample was PBMCs. The receptors were gathered from a man younger than 40 in good health and CMV-seronegative.

This chain uses TRBV2 with TRBJ1-5; tentatively, D is TRBD1 (5 bases). Trimming left V 5 bases short and J 0 bases short, with 8 bases between. This CDR3 has 14 residues. Germline V gene data show CDR1 as SNHLY and CDR2 as FYNNEI. The CDR3 reads CASSTGLSNQPQHF. The DNA for the CDR3 is TGTGCCAGCAGTACAGGCCTTAGCAATCAGCCCCAGCATTTT.

The V call is TRBV5-8, the J call TRBJ1-1, with D uncertain. In germline, CDR1 is SGHTS, CDR2 YDEGEE. Trimming shortened V by 5 bases and J by 10 bases, and 12 bases separated the two germline ends. The length of the CDR3 is 11 residues. CDR3 protein: CASSLTGRAFF. In DNA form, the CDR3 reads TGTGCCAGCAGTCTCACGGGGAGAGCTTTCTTT.

J is TRBJ2-2 and V is TRBV6-4; TRBD2 matches 8 bases. CDR1 and CDR2 from the germline V gene are MRHNA and SNTAGT. Trimming removed 4 bases from V and 4 bases from J; junction bases left unmatched: 2. The CDR3 is made up of 14 amino acids. CDR3 protein: CASSAGGPTGELFF. The CDR3 DNA follows: TGTGCCAGCAGTGCGGGGGGGCCCACCGGGGAGCTGTTTTTT.

This chain uses TRBV6-1 with TRBJ2-3; weak D call: TRBD2 (7 bases). The CDR3 covers 17 residues. Trimming took off 1 base at V and 3 bases at J, with 17 bases between the two ends. Germline V gene sequence: CDR1 MNHNS, CDR2 SASEGT. CDR3 residues: CASSEEAKGGPTDTQYF. The CDR3 DNA sequence: TGTGCCAGCAGTGAAGAGGCGAAGGGGGGGCCAACAGATACGCAGTATTTT.

The gene calls are TRBV10-2 and TRBJ2-1; TRBD2 matches at 13 bases. The germline V gene encodes CDR1 WSHSY and CDR2 SAAADI. CDR3 length: 16 residues. V gave up 5 bases and J gave up 8 bases; unmatched junction bases: 9. The CDR3 nucleotides read TGCGCCAGCAGTCCCAGACTAGCGGGGGGCCGGGATGAGCAGTTCTTC. As protein: CASSPRLAGGRDEQFF.

This clone was seen a few times. V is TRBV5-1 and J is TRBJ1-2; 12 bases agree with TRBD1. V shed 0 bases, J shed 7 bases, and the junction held 4 bases outside the gene matches. CDR3 size: 15 residues. In germline, CDR1 is SGHRS, CDR2 YFSETQ. In nucleotides, the CDR3 is TGCGCCAGCAGCTTGGAGGGACAGGGGGCGAGTGGCTACACCTTC. Translated, it gives CASSLEGQGASGYTF.

This chain connects TRBV6-5 to TRBJ2-7; 8 bases fit TRBD2. V lost 10 bases and J lost 1; bases outside the gene matches: 12. CDR1 MNHEY and CDR2 SVGAGI come from the germline V gene. The CDR3 contains 15 residues. CDR3 region: CATRLRGAPSYEQYF. The CDR3, as DNA: TGTGCCACCAGGTTGCGGGGGGCCCCTTCCTACGAGCAGTACTTC.

The chain recombines TRBV19 with TRBJ2-1; 8 positions match TRBD2. The CDR3 covers 17 residues. The V gene end was trimmed by 8 bases and the J gene end by 1 base; junction bases not matched to a gene: 13. Germline values: CDR1 LNHDA, CDR2 SQIVND (reference sequence). The CDR3 DNA reads as TGTGCCAGTCTCTCTTTAGGCGGCGGGGGGTCCTACAATGAGCAGTTCTTC. Residues: CASLSLGGGGSYNEQFF. Using reference TRBV19 and TRBJ2-1 for the parts outside the CDR3, the full variable domain is DGGITQSPKYLFRKEGQNVTLSCEQNLNHDAMYWYRQDPGQGLRLIYYSQIVNDFQKGDIAEGYSVSREKKESFPLTVTSAQKNPTAFYLCASLSLGGGGSYNEQFFGPGTRLTVL.

This clone has just one count. The V gene is TRBV27, the J gene TRBJ2-7, with 8 bases aligning to TRBD1. The V segment lost 6 bases and the J segment 2 bases; nucleotides outside the gene matches: 6. The CDR3 has 14 amino acids. Per the germline V gene, CDR1 is MNHEY and CDR2 is SMNVEV (reference sequence). The CDR3 loop reads CASREGTGPYEQYF. CDR3 nucleotides: TGTGCCAGCAGAGAAGGGACAGGACCCTACGAGCAGTACTTC.

The V call is TRBV29-1, the J call TRBJ2-3; tentative D call: TRBD2 (5 bases). The V and J ends lost 8 bases and 6 bases respectively, with 18 bases between them. Germline loops: CDR1 SQVTM, CDR2 ANQGSEA. The length of the CDR3 is 13 residues. Written as DNA, the CDR3 is TGCAGCCTTAGGACTGCCCTCTGGGATACGCAGTATTTT. It encodes CSLRTALWDTQYF.

This chain uses TRBV7-9 with TRBJ2-5; 8 bases map to TRBD2. The J segment lost 5 bases and the V segment lost 1 base, leaving 6 bases of the junction unmatched. The V gene's germline CDR1 is SEHNR and CDR2 FQNEAQ (reference sequence). The CDR3 runs 15 residues. In DNA form, the CDR3 reads TGTGCCAGCAGCTTAGTCGCGGGGGGACGGGAGACCCAGTACTTC. It translates to CASSLVAGGRETQYF.

V is TRBV18 and J is TRBJ2-1, with TRBD2 matching over 8 bases. Germline CDR1 and CDR2: KGHSH and LQKENI. Germline trimming cut 2 bases from V and 4 bases from J; bases unmatched to any gene: 10. This CDR3 comprises 17 residues. The CDR3 bases are TGTGCCAGCTCACCAGGGGGAAGCGGGAGATTTTACAATGAGCAGTTCTTC. It translates to CASSPGGSGRFYNEQFF.

This chain connects TRBV14 to TRBJ2-7; D call uncertain. The V gene lost 1 base and the J gene lost 4 bases, with 11 bases spanning the gap. CDR1 and CDR2 (germline): SGHDN, FVKESK. This CDR3 has 14 amino acids. Here the CDR3 DNA reads TGTGCCAGCAGCCAAGTAGATGCGGTTTACGAGCAGTACTTC. This encodes CASSQVDAVYEQYF.

This clone was detected once. The chain recombines TRBV11-2 with TRBJ1-3; 10 positions match TRBD1. CDR1 SGHAT and CDR2 FQNNGV come from the germline V gene. Unmatched junction bases numbered 6, after V lost 4 bases and J lost 0 bases. The CDR3 has 17 residues. The CDR3 DNA reads TGTGCCAGCAGCTCTTCGACAGGGGGCGTCTCTGGAAACACCATATATTTT. Its protein product is CASSSSTGGVSGNTIYF.

The chain couples TRBV29-1 to TRBJ1-4; D is uncertain. Germline-derived CDR1 and CDR2 are SQVTM and ANQGSEA. This CDR3 is built from 14 residues. V lost 4 bases and J 0 bases, leaving 9 bases between the germline ends. The CDR3 nucleotides are TGCAGCGTTGGAGGGCATGCAACTAATGAAAAACTGTTTTTT. As protein: CSVGGHATNEKLFF.

The J gene is TRBJ1-1, the V gene TRBV10-2; possible D gene TRBD1, 6 bases. V was trimmed by 10 bases and J by 4 bases, leaving 16 bases between them. Germline-derived CDR1 and CDR2 are WSHSY and SAAADI. CDR3 length: 13 residues. CDR3 nucleotide sequence: TGCGCCACCTTGACGGGGGGGCTCACTGAAGCTTTCTTT. Translated: CATLTGGLTEAFF.

This clone appeared once. The chain combines TRBV30 with TRBJ2-1; TRBD2 aligns across 9 bases. Per germline, CDR1 GTSNPN and CDR2 SVGIG (reference sequence). Trimming at V came to 8 bases and at J to 10 bases, leaving 9 bases not matched to a gene. The CDR3 is 12 amino acids. The CDR3 loop is CAANTLAGEQFF. The CDR3 nucleotides read TGTGCCGCCAACACACTAGCGGGCGAGCAGTTCTTC.

The gene calls are TRBV6-5 and TRBJ1-2; D gene unclear. The CDR3 spans 13 residues. Trimming cost V 8 bases and J 7 bases, with 17 bases left between them. The germline V gene has CDR1 MNHEY and CDR2 SVGAGI. The CDR3 spells CASGRGVGSGYTF. In nucleotides, the CDR3 is TGTGCCAGCGGGCGTGGGGTTGGGAGTGGCTACACCTTC.

V and J are TRBV7-2 and TRBJ2-1; possible D gene TRBD2, 6 bases. Per germline, CDR1 SGHTA and CDR2 FQGNSA. V lost 6 bases, J lost 4 bases, and 13 bases lay in between. This CDR3 contains 14 residues. CDR3 region: CASRDGTLYNEQFF. Here the CDR3 DNA reads TGTGCCAGCAGGGACGGGACTCTTTACAATGAGCAGTTCTTC.

The chain carries TRBV2 and TRBJ2-7, with D perhaps matching TRBD1 (7 bases). This CDR3 comprises 12 residues. CDR1 and CDR2 from the germline V gene are SNHLY and FYNNEI. The V gene lost 9 bases and the J gene lost 6 bases, with 15 bases spanning the gap. CDR3 nucleotide sequence: TGTGCCAGAAGACAGGGAGGTGGCGAGCAGTACTTC. Protein: CARRQGGGEQYF. The variable domain in full, completed from reference TRBV2 and TRBJ2-7, reads EPEVTQTPSHQVTQMGQEVILRCVPISNHLYFYWYRQILGQKVEFLVSFYNNEISEKSEIFDDQFSVERPDGSNFTLKIRSTKLEDSAMYFCARRQGGGEQYFGPGTRLTVT.

This chain links TRBV2 with TRBJ1-4; 7 nucleotides match TRBD1. This CDR3 is 14 amino acids long. CDR1 and CDR2 from the germline V gene are SNHLY and FYNNEI. V lost 10 bases and J lost 8; bases outside the gene matches: 13. CDR3 region: CATPRDSAGEKLFF. The CDR3 region has the DNA TGTGCCACTCCGAGGGACAGTGCGGGGGAAAAACTGTTTTTT.

The chain is built from TRBV5-1 and TRBJ2-1, with TRBD2 identical over 9 bases. Germline-derived CDR1 and CDR2 are SGHRS and YFSETQ. The CDR3 totals 14 residues. After removal of 0 bases from V and 6 bases from J, the junction contained 1 base not matched to a gene. This CDR3 is CASSLELAGNEQFF. CDR3 DNA: TGCGCCAGCAGCTTGGAACTAGCGGGCAATGAGCAGTTCTTC.

The rearrangement joins TRBV15 to TRBJ2-7, with 7 bases fitting TRBD1. Germline-derived CDR1 and CDR2 are LNHNV and YYDKDF (reference sequence). Trimming took 1 base from V and 0 from J; bases not matched to a gene: 3. The CDR3 spans 15 residues. CDR3 DNA sequence: TGTGCCACCAGCAGAGGAGGGGACAGCTCCTACGAGCAGTACTTC. Translated, it gives CATSRGGDSSYEQYF.

This rearrangement joins TRBV7-8 to TRBJ1-4; 12 nucleotides align to TRBD1. The trim removed 0 bases at V and 7 bases at J, leaving 6 bases unmatched. Germline CDR1 and CDR2: SGHVS and FQNEAQ. The CDR3 covers 17 residues. The CDR3 region has the DNA TGTGCCAGCAGCTTAGCGGGGACAGGGGGCGTAGGTGAAAAACTGTTTTTT. Protein sequence: CASSLAGTGGVGEKLFF.

This clone was found once. Written as DNA, the CDR3 is TGTGCCAGCAGCCTCAGGACAGGGAGGGACACTGAAGCTTTCTTT. It codes for CASSLRTGRDTEAFF. The chain links TRBV11-3 to TRBJ1-1; 8 positions agree with TRBD1. The CDR3 is made up of 15 amino acids. CDR1 SGHNT and CDR2 YENEEA come from the germline V gene. The junction had 8 bases not matched to a gene; V was cut back by 5 bases and J by 3 bases.